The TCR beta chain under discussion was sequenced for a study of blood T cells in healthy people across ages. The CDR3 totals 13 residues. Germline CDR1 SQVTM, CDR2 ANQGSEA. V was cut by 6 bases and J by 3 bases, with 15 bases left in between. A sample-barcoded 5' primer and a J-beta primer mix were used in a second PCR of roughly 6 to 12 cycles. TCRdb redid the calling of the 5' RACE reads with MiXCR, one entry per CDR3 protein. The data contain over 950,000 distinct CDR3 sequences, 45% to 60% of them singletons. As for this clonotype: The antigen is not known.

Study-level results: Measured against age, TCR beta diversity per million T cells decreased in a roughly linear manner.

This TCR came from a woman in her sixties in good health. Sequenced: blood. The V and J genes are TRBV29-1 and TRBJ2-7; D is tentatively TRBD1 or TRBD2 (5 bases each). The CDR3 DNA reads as TGCAGCGTGGCTTCCGGGACCCACTACGAGCAGTACTTC. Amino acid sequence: CSVASGTHYEQYF.